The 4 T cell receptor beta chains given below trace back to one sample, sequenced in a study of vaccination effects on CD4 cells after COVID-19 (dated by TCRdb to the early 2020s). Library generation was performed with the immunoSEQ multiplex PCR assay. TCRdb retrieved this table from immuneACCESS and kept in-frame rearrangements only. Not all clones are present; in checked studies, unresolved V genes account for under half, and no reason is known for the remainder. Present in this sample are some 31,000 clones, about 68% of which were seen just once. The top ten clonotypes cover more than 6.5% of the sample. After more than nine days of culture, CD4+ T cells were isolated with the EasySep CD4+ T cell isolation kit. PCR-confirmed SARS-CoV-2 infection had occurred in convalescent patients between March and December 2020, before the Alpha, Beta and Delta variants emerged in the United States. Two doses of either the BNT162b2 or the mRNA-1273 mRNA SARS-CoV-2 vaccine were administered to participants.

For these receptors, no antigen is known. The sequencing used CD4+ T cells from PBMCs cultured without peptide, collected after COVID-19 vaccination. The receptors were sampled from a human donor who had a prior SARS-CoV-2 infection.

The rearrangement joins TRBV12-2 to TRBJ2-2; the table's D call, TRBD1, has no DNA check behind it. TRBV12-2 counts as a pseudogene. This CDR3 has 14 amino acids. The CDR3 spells CASRFGQVDGELFF. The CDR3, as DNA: TGTGCAAGTCGCTTTGGCCAGGTCGACGGGGAGCTGTTTTTT.

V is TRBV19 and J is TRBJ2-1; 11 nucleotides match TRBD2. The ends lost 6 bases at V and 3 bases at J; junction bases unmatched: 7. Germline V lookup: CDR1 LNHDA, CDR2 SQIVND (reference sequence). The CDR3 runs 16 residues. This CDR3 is CASSRLSGGDYNEQFF. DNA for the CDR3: TGTGCCAGTAGCCGACTTAGCGGGGGGGACTACAATGAGCAGTTCTTC.

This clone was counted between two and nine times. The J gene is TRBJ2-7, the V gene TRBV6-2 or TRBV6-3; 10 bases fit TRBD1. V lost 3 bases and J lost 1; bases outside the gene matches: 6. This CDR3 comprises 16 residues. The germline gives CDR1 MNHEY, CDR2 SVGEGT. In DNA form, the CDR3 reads TGTGCCAGCAGTTATTTGGGACAGGGGCTTTCCTACGAGCAGTACTTC. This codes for CASSYLGQGLSYEQYF.

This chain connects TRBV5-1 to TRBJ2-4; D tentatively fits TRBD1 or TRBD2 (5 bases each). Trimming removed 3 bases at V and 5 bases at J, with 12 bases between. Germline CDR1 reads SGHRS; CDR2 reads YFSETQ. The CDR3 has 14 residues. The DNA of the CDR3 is TGCGCCAGCAGCTGGGGGACCGGGGAAAACATTCAGTACTTC. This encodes CASSWGTGENIQYF.